The clone carrying this T cell receptor beta chain was counted ten times or more. Its antigen remains unknown. The data are from a study of molecular identifiers for immune sequencing clone quantification. Investigators produced naive CD8 libraries from 20,000 to 1,000,000 sorted cells, drawing on 10%, 30% or 50% RNA. It was with previously described methods and listed TCR primers that bulk TCR libraries were made. TCRdb re-analysed the PCR reads in MiXCR, keeping a single row per CDR3 protein. The data contain roughly 100,000 distinct CDR3 sequences, under 40% of them singletons. Findings and limits, study-wide: Clones above 20 RNA copies contained over 97% of effector molecules and under 1% of naive molecules.

This receptor was taken from a human donor in good health. Some libraries in this study had Jurkat cell RNA spiked in. The sample was naive CD8+ T cells from blood, with Jurkat cell RNA spiked in. Specified subset: FACS-sorted CD8+CD4-CCR7+CD45RA+ naive T cells.

The CDR3 is CASSIRLEQYF. The CDR3 DNA reads TGTGCCAGCAGTATTCGCCTCGAGCAGTACTTC. The rearrangement joins TRBV28 to TRBJ2-7; unclear D gene. From germline, CDR1 is MDHEN and CDR2 SYDVKM. V gave up 5 bases and J gave up 6 bases, with 8 bases separating them. The CDR3 sequence is 11 residues long. Full variable domain (missing parts from reference TRBV28 and TRBJ2-7): DVKVTQSSRYLVKRTGEKVFLECVQDMDHENMFWYRQDPGLGLRLIYFSYDVKMKEKGDIPEGYSVSREKKERFSLILESASTNQTSMYLCASSIRLEQYFGPGTRLTVT.